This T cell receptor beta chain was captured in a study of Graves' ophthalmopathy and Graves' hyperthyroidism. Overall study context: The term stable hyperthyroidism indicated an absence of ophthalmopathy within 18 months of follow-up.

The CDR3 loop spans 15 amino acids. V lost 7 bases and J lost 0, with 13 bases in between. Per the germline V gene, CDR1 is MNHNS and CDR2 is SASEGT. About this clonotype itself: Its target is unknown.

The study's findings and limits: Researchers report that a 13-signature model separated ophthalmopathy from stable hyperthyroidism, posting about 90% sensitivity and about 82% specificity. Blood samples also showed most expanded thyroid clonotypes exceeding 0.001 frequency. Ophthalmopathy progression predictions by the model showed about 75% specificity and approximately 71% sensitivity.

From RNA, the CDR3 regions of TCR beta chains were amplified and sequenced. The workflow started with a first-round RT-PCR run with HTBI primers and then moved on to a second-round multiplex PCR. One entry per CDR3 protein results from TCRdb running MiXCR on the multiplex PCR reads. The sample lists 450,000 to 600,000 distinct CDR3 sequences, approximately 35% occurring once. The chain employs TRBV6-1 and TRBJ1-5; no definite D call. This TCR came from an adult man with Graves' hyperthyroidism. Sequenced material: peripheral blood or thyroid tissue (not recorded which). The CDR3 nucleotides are TGTGCCAGCAAGGGCCAGTCCTATAGCAATCAGCCCCAGCATTTT. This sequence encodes CASKGQSYSNQPQHF.